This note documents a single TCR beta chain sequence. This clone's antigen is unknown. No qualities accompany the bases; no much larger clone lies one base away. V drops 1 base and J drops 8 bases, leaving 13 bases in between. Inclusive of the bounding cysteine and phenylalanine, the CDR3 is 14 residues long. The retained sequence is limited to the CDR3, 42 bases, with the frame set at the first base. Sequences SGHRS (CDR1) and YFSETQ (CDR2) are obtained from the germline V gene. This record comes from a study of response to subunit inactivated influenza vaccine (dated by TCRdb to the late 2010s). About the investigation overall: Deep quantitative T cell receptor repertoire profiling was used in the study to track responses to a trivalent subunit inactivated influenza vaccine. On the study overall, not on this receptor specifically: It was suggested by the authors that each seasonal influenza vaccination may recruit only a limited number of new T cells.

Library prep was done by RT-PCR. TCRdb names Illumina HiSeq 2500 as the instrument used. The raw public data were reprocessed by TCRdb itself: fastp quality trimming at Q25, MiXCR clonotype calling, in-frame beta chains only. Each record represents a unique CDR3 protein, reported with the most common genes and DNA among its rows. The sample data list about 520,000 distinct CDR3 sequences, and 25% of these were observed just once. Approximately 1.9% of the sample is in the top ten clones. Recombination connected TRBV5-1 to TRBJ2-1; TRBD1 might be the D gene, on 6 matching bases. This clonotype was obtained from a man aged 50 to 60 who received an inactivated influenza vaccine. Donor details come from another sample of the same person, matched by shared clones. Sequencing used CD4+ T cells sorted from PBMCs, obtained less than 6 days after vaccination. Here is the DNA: TGCGCCAGCAGCTTGAGGGCAGGGGTGCATGAGCAGTTCTTC. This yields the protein CASSLRAGVHEQFF.